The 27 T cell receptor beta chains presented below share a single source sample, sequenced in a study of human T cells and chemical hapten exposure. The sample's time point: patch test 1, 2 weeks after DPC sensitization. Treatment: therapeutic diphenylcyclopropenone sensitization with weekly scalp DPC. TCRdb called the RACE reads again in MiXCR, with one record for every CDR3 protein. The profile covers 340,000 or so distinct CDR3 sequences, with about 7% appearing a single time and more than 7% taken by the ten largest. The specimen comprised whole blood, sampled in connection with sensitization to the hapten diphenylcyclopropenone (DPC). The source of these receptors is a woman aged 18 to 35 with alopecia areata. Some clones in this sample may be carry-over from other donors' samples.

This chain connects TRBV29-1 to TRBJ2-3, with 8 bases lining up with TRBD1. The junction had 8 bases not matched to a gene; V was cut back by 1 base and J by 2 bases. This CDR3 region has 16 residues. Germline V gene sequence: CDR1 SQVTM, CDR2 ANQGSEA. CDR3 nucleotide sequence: TGCAGCGTTGAAGCCGGGACAGGAAGGGTCACAGATACGCAGTATTTT. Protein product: CSVEAGTGRVTDTQYF.

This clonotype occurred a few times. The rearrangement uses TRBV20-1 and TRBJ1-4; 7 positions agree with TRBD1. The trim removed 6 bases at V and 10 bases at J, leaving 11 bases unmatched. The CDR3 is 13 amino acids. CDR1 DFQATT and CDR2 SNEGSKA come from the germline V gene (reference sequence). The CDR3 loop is CSARDRFIGKLFF. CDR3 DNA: TGCAGTGCGAGGGACAGATTTATCGGAAAACTGTTTTTT.

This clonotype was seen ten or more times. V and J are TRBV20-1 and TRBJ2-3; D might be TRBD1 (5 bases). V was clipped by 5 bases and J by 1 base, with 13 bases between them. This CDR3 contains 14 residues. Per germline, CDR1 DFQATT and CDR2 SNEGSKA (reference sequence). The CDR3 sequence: CSAPPGYGTDTQYF. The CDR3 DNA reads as TGCAGTGCTCCCCCAGGGTATGGCACAGATACGCAGTATTTT.

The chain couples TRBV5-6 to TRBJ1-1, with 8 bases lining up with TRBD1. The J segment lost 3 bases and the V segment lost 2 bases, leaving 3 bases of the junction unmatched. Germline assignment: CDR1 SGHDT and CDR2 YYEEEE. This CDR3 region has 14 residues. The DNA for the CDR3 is TGTGCCAGCAGCTTCCTGGACAGGGACACTGAAGCTTTCTTT. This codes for CASSFLDRDTEAFF. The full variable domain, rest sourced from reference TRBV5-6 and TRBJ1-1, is DAGVTQSPTHLIKTRGQQVTLRCSPKSGHDTVSWYQQALGQGPQFIFQYYEEEERQRGNFPDRFSGHQFPNYSSELNVNALLLGDSALYLCASSFLDRDTEAFFGQGTRLTVV.

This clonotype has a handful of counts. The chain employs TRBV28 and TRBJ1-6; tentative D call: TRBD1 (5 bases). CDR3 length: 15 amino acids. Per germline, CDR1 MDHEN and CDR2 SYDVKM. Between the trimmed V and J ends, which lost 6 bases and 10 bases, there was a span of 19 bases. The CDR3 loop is CASRLGGREGSPLHF. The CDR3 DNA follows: TGTGCCAGCAGGCTGGGTGGCAGGGAGGGATCACCCCTCCACTTT.

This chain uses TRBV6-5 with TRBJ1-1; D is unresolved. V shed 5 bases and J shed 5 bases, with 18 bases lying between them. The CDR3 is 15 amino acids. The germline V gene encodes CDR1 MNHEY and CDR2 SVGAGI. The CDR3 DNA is TGTGCCAGCAGTCGCAGGTCCGAGGGAGGGACTGAAGCTTTCTTT. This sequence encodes CASSRRSEGGTEAFF.

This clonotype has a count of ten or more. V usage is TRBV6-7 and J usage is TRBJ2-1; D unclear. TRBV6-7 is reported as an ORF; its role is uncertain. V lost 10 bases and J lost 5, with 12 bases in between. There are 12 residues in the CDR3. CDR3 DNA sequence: TGTGCCAACCTGCTACGAAACAATGAGCAGTTCTTC. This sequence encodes CANLLRNNEQFF.

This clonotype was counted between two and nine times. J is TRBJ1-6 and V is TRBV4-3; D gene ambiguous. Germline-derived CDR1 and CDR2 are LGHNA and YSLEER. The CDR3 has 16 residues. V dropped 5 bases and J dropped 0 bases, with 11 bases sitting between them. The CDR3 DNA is TGCGCCAGCAGCGAATACGGAGGCTCCTATAATTCACCCCTCCACTTT. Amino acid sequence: CASSEYGGSYNSPLHF.

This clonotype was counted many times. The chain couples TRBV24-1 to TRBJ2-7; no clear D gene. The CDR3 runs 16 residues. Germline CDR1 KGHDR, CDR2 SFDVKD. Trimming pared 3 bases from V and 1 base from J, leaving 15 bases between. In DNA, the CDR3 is TGTGCCACCAGTGATGAGGCGGCTACCAAATCCTACGAGCAGTACTTC. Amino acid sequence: CATSDEAATKSYEQYF.

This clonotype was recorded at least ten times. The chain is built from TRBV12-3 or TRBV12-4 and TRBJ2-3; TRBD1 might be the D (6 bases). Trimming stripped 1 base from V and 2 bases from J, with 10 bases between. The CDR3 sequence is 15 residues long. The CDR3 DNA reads TGTGCCAGCAGTTTAGGAGGGGGACACACAGATACGCAGTATTTT. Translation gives CASSLGGGHTDTQYF.

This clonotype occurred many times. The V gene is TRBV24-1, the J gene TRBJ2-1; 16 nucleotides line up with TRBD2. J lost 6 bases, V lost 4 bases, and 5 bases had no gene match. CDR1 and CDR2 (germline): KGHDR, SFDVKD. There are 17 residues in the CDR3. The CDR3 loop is CATSEGTSGGARNEQFF. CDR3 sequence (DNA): TGTGCCACCAGTGAGGGGACTAGCGGGGGGGCCCGCAATGAGCAGTTCTTC.

The CDR3: CASRECSPGTDTQYF. CDR3 DNA sequence: TGTGCCAGCAGAGAATGTAGTCCTGGCACAGATACGCAGTATTTT. The V call is TRBV7-9, the J call TRBJ2-3; D is unresolved. The CDR3 consists of 15 residues. Looked up from germline, CDR1 is SEHNR and CDR2 is FQNEAQ (reference sequence). V lost 6 bases and J 1 base, leaving 14 bases between the germline ends. The full variable domain, rest sourced from reference TRBV7-9 and TRBJ2-3, is DTGVSQNPRHKITKRGQNVTFRCDPISEHNRLYWYRQTLGQGPEFLTYFQNEAQLEKSRLLSDRFSAERPKGSFSTLEIQRTEQGDSAMYLCASRECSPGTDTQYFGPGTRLTVL.

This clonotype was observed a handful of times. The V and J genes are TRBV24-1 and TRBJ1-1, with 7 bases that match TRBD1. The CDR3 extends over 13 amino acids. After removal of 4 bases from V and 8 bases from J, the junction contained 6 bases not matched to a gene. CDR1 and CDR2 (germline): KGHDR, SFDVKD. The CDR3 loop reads CATSDTQGTEAFF. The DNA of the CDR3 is TGTGCCACCAGTGACACACAGGGGACAGAAGCTTTCTTT.

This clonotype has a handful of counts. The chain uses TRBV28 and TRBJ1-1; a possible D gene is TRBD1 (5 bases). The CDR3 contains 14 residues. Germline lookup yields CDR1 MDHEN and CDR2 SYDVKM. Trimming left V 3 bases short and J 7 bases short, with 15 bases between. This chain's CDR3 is CASSLTSGTGEAFF. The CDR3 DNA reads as TGTGCCAGCAGTTTGACTTCCGGGACGGGTGAAGCTTTCTTT.

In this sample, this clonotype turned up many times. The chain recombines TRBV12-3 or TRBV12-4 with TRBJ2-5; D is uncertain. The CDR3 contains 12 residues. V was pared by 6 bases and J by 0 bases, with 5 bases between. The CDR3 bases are TGTGCCAGCAGCCTGAACCAAGAGACCCAGTACTTC. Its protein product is CASSLNQETQYF.

CDR3 region: CSASFSQENSPLHF. DNA of the CDR3: TGCAGTGCTAGTTTCTCACAGGAGAATTCACCCCTCCACTTT. The gene calls are TRBV20-1 and TRBJ1-6; D may be TRBD1 (5 bases). Between the trimmed V and J ends, which lost 3 bases and 7 bases, there was a span of 13 bases. CDR1 is DFQATT and CDR2 is SNEGSKA in the germline V gene (reference sequence). The CDR3 consists of 14 residues.

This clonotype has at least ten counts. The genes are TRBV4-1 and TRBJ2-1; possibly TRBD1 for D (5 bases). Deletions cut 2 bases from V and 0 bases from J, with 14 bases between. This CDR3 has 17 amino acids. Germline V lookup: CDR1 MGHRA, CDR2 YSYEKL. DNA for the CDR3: TGCGCCAGCAGCCAAAGGGGTGAGGAGAGCTCCTACAATGAGCAGTTCTTC. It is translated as CASSQRGEESSYNEQFF.

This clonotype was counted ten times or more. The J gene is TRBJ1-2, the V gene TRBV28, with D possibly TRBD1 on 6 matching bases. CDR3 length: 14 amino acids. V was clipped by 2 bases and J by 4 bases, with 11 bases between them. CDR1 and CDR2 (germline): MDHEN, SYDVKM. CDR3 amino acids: CASSLPTGIYGYTF. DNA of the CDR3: TGTGCCAGCAGTTTACCCACAGGGATCTATGGCTACACCTTC.

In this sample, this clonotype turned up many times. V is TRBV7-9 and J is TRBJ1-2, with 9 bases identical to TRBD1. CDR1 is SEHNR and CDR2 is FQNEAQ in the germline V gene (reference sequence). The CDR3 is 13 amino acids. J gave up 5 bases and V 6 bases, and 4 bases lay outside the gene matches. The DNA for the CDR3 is TGTGCCAGCAGTACAGGGGGCCGATATGGCTACACCTTC. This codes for CASSTGGRYGYTF.

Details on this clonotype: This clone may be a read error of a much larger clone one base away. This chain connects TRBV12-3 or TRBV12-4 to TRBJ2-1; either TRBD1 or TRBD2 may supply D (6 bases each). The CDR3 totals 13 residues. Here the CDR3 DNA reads TGTGCCAGCAGTTTATTCGGGGGCAATGATCAGTTCTTC. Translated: CASSLFGGNDQFF.

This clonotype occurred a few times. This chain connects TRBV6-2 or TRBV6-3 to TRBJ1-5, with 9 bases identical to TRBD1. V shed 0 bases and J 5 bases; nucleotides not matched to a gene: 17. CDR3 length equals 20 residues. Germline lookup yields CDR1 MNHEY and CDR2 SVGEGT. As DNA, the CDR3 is TGTGCCAGCAGTTACTCCAGACGAGTGGGGACAGGGCGTAATGATCAGCCCCAGCATTTT. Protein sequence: CASSYSRRVGTGRNDQPQHF.

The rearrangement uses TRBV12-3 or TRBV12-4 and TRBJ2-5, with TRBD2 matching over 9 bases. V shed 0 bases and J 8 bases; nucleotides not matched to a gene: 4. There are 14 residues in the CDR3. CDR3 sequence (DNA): TGTGCCAGCAGTTTAGCGGAACTAGCGGGTACCCAGTACTTC. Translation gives CASSLAELAGTQYF.

In DNA form, the CDR3 reads TGCAGTGCTAGAGAGCAGGGACAGCCTAGGGACGAGCAGTACTTC. Protein sequence: CSAREQGQPRDEQYF. J is TRBJ2-7 and V is TRBV20-1; TRBD1 agrees at 7 bases. The trim removed 0 bases at V and 5 bases at J, leaving 10 bases unmatched. The CDR3 contains 15 residues. The germline gives CDR1 DFQATT, CDR2 SNEGSKA (reference sequence).

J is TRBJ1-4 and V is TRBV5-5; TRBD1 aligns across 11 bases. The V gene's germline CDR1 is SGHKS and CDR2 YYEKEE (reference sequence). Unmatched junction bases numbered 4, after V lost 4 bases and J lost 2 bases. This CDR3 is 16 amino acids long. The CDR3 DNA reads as TGTGCCAGCAGCGCAGGACAGGGGGCGACTAATGAAAAACTGTTTTTT. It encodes CASSAGQGATNEKLFF.

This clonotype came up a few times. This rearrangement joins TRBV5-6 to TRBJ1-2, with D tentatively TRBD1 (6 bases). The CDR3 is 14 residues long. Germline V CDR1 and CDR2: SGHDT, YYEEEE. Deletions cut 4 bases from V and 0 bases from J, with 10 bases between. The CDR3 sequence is CASSPGQPNYGYTF. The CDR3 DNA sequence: TGTGCCAGCAGCCCAGGACAGCCTAACTATGGCTACACCTTC.

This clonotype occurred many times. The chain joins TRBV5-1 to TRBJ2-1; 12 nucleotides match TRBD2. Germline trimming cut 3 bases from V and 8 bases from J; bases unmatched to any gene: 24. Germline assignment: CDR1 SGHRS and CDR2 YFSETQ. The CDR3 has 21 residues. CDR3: CASSSLFPGLAGTETFDEQFF. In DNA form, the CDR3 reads TGCGCCAGCAGCTCCCTATTCCCGGGACTAGCGGGTACGGAGACCTTCGATGAGCAGTTCTTC. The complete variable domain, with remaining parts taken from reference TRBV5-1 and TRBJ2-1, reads KAGVTQTPRYLIKTRGQQVTLSCSPISGHRSVSWYQQTPGQGLQFLFEYFSETQRNKGNFPGRFSGRQFSNSRSEMNVSTLELGDSALYLCASSSLFPGLAGTETFDEQFFGPGTRLTVL.

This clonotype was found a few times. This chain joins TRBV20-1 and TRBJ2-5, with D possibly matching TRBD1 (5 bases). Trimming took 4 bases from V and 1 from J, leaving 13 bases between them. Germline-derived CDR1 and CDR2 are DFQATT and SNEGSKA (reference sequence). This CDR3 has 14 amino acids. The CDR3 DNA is TGCAGTGCTATCCCAGGGTCGGTCCAAGAGACCCAGTACTTC. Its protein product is CSAIPGSVQETQYF.